This TCR beta chain was profiled in a study of glioma-infiltrating T cells (TCRdb year 2016). For context, the study as a whole: The low-grade gliomas were WHO grade II oligodendrogliomas or astrocytomas, while the glioblastomas were WHO grade IV tumors sampled at initial diagnosis rather than at recurrent diagnosis. Each tissue-infiltrating repertoire was compared with the same patient's peripheral blood repertoire to measure divergence between tissue and blood T-cell populations. Three low-grade glioma patients, several primary glioblastoma patients, and three non-glioma patients who contributed non-neoplastic brain tissue made up the paired cohort. Glioma patients received dexamethasone for six or fewer days before surgery. Glioma tissue, non-neoplastic brain tissue and matched peripheral blood mononuclear cells were used as sources from which TCR alpha- and beta-chain repertoires were sequenced. Sequencing coverage of roughly 4- to 11-fold of about a million peripheral T cells was targeted for blood libraries.

TCR alpha and beta CDR3 regions were amplified with the iRepertoire nested amplicon-rescue multiplex PCR (arm-PCR) platform from RNA. For one-step reverse transcription and amplification, 100-400 ng of tissue mRNA or PBMC total RNA was used as input. Following bead purification, Illumina adapters were added by a secondary multiplex PCR, and libraries between 200 and 400 bp were gel-purified. Demultiplexing relied on internal 6-nucleotide barcodes carried by the libraries. Sequencing of the libraries was done on an Illumina MiSeq using 2x220 or 2x250 nucleotide paired-end reads. The source study handled its data this way. Paired reads were merged using FLASH 1.2.11 and were aligned to the GRCh37 human genome using BWA-MEM, after which TRA and TRB reads were extracted. V and J assignment used an IMGT-derived reference of cassette sequences and CDR3 motifs that included pseudogenes. Three-frame translation of reads was performed, and productive CDR3s were defined as those with a C...FGXG motif and no stop codons. Clonotypes were defined as unique combinations of V-J cassette pair and CDR3 amino acid sequence. Reads were filtered by Hamming distance, thresholded by each sample's sequence error rate in mapped regions. TCRdb itself trimmed the public reads at Q25 with fastp, ran MiXCR and retained productive beta chains. CDR3 protein sequences are deduplicated, and each keeps its most common genes and DNA. TCRdb's processing, not the study's, gives the V and J calls here. The table for this sample lists about 410,000 distinct CDR3 sequences; more than 35% of them were counted only once. The ten largest make up about 12% of the sample.

This clonotype showed up many times. The target of this receptor is not known. Qualities for individual bases were not recorded, and no much larger clone is one base off. Immediately after resection, surgical brain or tumor specimens were cryofrozen in liquid nitrogen, with peripheral blood cells collected concurrently. V and J are truncated by 4 bases and 1 base respectively, leaving an intervening sequence of 10 bases. Inclusive of the bounding cysteine and phenylalanine, the CDR3 is 14 residues long. The read is trimmed to its CDR3 DNA, 42 bases read in frame from base 1. CDR1 and CDR2 are drawn from the germline V gene: MRHNA, SNTAGT. Here is what the overall study found, with its caveats: Very few CDR3 sequences were shared between tissue and blood, attributed to high CDR3 diversity and limited sampling. Patients with low tissue-blood divergence were marked by a signature set of shared blood CDR3 motifs, and this signature set was depleted in highly divergent patients. VJ-independent divergence between tissue and blood was lower than expected in non-neoplastic patients but higher than expected in all gliomas, particularly low-grade gliomas. Group comparisons rested on small numbers: three non-neoplastic, three low-grade glioma and under ten glioblastoma patients.

The specimen sequenced was glioma tissue, nonneoplastic brain tissue, or PBMCs (not recorded which). This clonotype was sampled from a human donor with low-grade glioma or glioblastoma, undergoing nonglioma brain surgery, or in good health (not recorded which). The receptor chain draws on TRBV6-4 and TRBJ1-1; the D gene cannot be resolved reliably. The nucleotide sequence reads TGTGCCAGCAGTGCCGCCCCGGGGAACACTGAAGCTTTCTTT. Its product reads: CASSAAPGNTEAFF.